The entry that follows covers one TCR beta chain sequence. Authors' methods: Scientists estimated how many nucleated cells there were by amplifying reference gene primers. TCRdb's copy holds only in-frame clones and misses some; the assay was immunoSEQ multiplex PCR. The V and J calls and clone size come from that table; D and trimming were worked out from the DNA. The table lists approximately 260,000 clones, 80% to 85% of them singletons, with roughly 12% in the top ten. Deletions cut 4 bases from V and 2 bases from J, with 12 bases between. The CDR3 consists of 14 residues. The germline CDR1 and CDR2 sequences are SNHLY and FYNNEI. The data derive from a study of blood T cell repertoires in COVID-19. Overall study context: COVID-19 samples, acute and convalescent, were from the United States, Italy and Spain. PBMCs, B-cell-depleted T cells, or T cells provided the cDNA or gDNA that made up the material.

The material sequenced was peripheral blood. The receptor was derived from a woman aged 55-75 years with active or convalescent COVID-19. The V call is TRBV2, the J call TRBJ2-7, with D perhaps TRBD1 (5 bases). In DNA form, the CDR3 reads TGTGCCAGCAGTGTGACAGCTAGAGCCTACGAGCAGTACTTC. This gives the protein CASSVTARAYEQYF.